Each of the 10 T cell receptor beta chains below was sequenced from the same sample in a study of blood T cell repertoires in COVID-19. Assay: immunoSEQ multiplex PCR; the TCRdb copy retains only in-frame clones and omits some. The table lists more than 55,000 clones, 85% to 90% of them singletons. Input material: peripheral blood. These receptors originate from a woman aged 55-70 years with COVID-19, enrolled during active disease.

The J gene is TRBJ2-3, the V gene TRBV3-1 (or the pseudogene TRBV3-2); D not resolved. The CDR3 consists of 16 residues. From germline, CDR1 is LGHDT and CDR2 YNNKEL (reference sequence). Trimming pared 0 bases from V and 0 bases from J, leaving 10 bases between. The DNA of the CDR3 is TGTGCCAGCAGCCAAGATTGGTCTAGTAGCACAGATACGCAGTATTTT. It codes for CASSQDWSSSTDTQYF.

This chain connects TRBV5-6 to TRBJ2-3; D uncertain. This CDR3 has 14 residues. The germline gives CDR1 SGHDT, CDR2 YYEEEE. Trimming removed 1 base from V and 4 bases from J, with 10 bases in between. CDR3 nucleotide sequence: TGTGCCAGCAGCTTGCGGAGCAGCTCAGATACGCAGTATTTT. Amino acid sequence: CASSLRSSSDTQYF.

The sample holds one count of this clone. The rearrangement uses TRBV28 and TRBJ1-1; 7 bases agree with TRBD1. The CDR3 extends over 15 amino acids. Trimming removed 9 bases from V and 3 bases from J; junction bases left unmatched: 13. Per germline, CDR1 MDHEN and CDR2 SYDVKM. The CDR3 DNA is TGTGCCAGTGGCGCACTGAGACAGGGAGACACTGAAGCTTTCTTT. This codes for CASGALRQGDTEAFF.

The V call is TRBV11-3, the J call TRBJ2-4; D not resolved. The germline V gene encodes CDR1 SGHNT and CDR2 YENEEA. This CDR3 is built from 14 residues. V lost 3 bases and J lost 1, with 7 bases in between. The CDR3 DNA follows: TGTGCCAGCAGCTTTGGGCAGGCCAAAAACATTCAGTACTTC. Its protein product is CASSFGQAKNIQYF.

The rearrangement joins TRBV5-8 to TRBJ1-2; D might be TRBD1 (5 bases). V shed 4 bases and J shed 0 bases, with 10 bases lying between them. The CDR3 extends over 14 amino acids. In germline, CDR1 is SGHTS, CDR2 YDEGEE. As DNA, the CDR3 is TGTGCCAGCAGCCCCAGACAGACTAACTATGGCTACACCTTC. Its protein is CASSPRQTNYGYTF.

This chain connects TRBV5-4 to TRBJ2-1, with D tentatively TRBD1 (5 bases). Trimming shortened V by 0 bases and J by 3 bases, and 10 bases separated the two germline ends. CDR1 and CDR2 (germline): SGHNT, YYREEE (reference sequence). CDR3 length: 15 residues. The CDR3 region has the DNA TGTGCCAGCAGCTTGGGGGTTCAGGGCTACAATGAGCAGTTCTTC. Protein product: CASSLGVQGYNEQFF.

This chain connects TRBV7-2 to TRBJ1-4; D may be TRBD1 (6 bases). This CDR3 contains 15 residues. CDR1 and CDR2 from the germline V gene are SGHTA and FQGNSA. V gave up 6 bases and J gave up 8 bases, with 19 bases separating them. CDR3 bases: TGTGCCAGCAGTCAGGGGAGCATCGTGTACGAAAAACTGTTTTTT. Residues: CASSQGSIVYEKLFF.

Here the CDR3 DNA reads TGTGCCAGCAGCCCCTCGGGGACTAGCATACAAGAGACCCAGTACTTC. Translation: CASSPSGTSIQETQYF. This chain links TRBV4-2 with TRBJ2-5; 9 bases line up with TRBD2. The CDR3 has 16 amino acids. Germline loops: CDR1 LGHNA, CDR2 YNFKEQ. Losses at the gene ends were 4 bases for V and 2 bases for J; bases not matched to a gene: 8.

In DNA form, the CDR3 reads TGTGCCAGCAGTTACGAAGGACAGACCAAAGCTTTCTTT. Translating it yields CASSYEGQTKAFF. The rearrangement links TRBV6-2 or TRBV6-3 to TRBJ1-1; possible D gene TRBD1, 6 bases. Trimming cost V 2 bases and J 9 bases, with 13 bases left between them. CDR3 length: 13 amino acids. The germline gives CDR1 MNHEY, CDR2 SVGEGT.

This chain joins TRBV5-1 and TRBJ2-7, with D possibly matching TRBD2 (6 bases). Germline CDR1 is SGHRS and CDR2 is YFSETQ. Trimming left V 4 bases short and J 7 bases short, with 12 bases between. This CDR3 is built from 12 residues. CDR3 sequence (DNA): TGCGCCAGCAGCCCTATCGGGGGAGAGCAGTACTTC. Its translation: CASSPIGGEQYF. Based on the CDR3 plus reference TRBV5-1 and TRBJ2-7, the full variable domain is KAGVTQTPRYLIKTRGQQVTLSCSPISGHRSVSWYQQTPGQGLQFLFEYFSETQRNKGNFPGRFSGRQFSNSRSEMNVSTLELGDSALYLCASSPIGGEQYFGPGTRLTVT.